This T cell receptor (beta chain) was identified during a study of T cell changes during pregnancy in multiple sclerosis. The table came from immunoSEQ multiplex PCR; TCRdb's copy has only in-frame clones and leaves some out. The sample holds some 47,000 clones, 75% to 90% seen once. This sample comprised CD8+ T cells from peripheral blood mononuclear cells, obtained in the second trimester of pregnancy. This TCR was sampled from a female donor with multiple sclerosis, enrolled in a pregnancy study.

The CDR3 protein is CASSFSYEQYF. CDR3 nucleotides: TGTGCCAGCAGCTTCTCGTACGAGCAGTACTTC. The J gene is TRBJ2-7, the V gene TRBV7-9; D is undetermined. Per the germline V gene, CDR1 is SEHNR and CDR2 is FQNEAQ (reference sequence). The CDR3 runs to 11 residues. V lost 3 bases, J lost 4 bases, and 4 bases lay in between.